This T cell receptor (beta chain) was profiled in a study of blood T cell repertoires in COVID-19. Background on the study: There were acute and convalescent COVID-19 samples, and they came from the United States, Italy and Spain.

Living in roughly 23 US areas, the participants were between 18 and 89 years of age. The CDR3 loop spans 16 amino acids. Germline V gene sequence: CDR1 SGHDT, CDR2 YYEEEE. With 0 bases removed from V and 0 bases from J, the gap between germline ends came to 7 bases. Original handling: Amplification from reference gene primers served as the basis for estimated nucleated cell counts. Clones were read by immunoSEQ multiplex PCR, and TCRdb kept only the in-frame ones, dropping some. D and trimming come from the DNA, and the V and J calls and clone size come from that table. The table lists roughly 260,000 clones, 75% to 90% of them singletons.

The sequencing sample was made of PBMCs or T cells enriched from blood (not recorded which). The rearrangement uses TRBV5-6 and TRBJ1-6; D remains ambiguous. The TCR comes from a woman aged 30 to 39 with acute COVID-19. The CDR3 bases are TGTGCCAGCAGCTTGGGAGTTCCCTCCTATAATTCACCCCTCCACTTT. Its protein product is CASSLGVPSYNSPLHF.